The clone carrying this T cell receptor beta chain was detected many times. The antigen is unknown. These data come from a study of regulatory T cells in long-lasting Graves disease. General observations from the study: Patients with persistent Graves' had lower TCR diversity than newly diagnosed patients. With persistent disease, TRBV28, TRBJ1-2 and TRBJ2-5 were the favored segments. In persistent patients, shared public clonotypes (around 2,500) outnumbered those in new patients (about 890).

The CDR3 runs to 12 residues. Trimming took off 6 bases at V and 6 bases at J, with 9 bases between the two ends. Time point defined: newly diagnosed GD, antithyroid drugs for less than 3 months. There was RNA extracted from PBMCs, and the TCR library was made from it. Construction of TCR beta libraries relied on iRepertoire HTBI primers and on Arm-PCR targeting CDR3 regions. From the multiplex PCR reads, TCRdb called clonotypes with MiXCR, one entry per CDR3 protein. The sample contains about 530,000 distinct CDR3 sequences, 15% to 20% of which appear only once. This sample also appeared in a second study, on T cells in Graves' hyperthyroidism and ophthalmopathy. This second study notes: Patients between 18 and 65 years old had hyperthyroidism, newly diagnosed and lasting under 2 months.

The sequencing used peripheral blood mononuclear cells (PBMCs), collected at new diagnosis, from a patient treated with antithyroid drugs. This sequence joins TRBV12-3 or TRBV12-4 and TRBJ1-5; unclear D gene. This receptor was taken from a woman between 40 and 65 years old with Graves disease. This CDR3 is CASRGSGQPQHF. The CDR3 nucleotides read TGTGCCAGCAGAGGCTCGGGTCAGCCCCAGCATTTT.